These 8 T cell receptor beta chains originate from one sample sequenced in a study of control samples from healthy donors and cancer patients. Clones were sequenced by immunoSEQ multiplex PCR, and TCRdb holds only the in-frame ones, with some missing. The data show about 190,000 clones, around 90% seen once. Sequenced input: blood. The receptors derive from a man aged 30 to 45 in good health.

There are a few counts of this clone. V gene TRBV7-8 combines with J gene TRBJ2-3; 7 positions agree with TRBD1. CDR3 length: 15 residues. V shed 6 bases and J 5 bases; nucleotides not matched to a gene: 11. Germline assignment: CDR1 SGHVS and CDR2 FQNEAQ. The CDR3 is CASRPTGRLRDTQYF. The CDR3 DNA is TGTGCCAGCAGACCGACAGGGCGTTTAAGAGATACGCAGTATTTT.

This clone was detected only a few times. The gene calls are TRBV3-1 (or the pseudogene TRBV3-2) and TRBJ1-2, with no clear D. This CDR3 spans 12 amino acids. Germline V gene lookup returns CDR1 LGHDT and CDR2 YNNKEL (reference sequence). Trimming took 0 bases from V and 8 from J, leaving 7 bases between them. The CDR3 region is CASSQDFSGYTF. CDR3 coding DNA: TGTGCCAGCAGCCAAGACTTCTCGGGCTACACCTTC.

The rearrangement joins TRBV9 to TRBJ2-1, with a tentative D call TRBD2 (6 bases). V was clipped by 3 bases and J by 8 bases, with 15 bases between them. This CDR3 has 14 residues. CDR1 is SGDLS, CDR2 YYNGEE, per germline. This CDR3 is CASSGPGGWDEQFF. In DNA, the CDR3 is TGTGCCAGCAGCGGCCCTGGGGGGTGGGATGAGCAGTTCTTC.

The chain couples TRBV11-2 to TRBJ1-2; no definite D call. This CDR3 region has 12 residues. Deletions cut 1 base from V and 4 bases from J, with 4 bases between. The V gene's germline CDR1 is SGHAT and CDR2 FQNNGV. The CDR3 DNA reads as TGTGCCAGCAGCTTAGGGAGCTATGGCTACACCTTC. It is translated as CASSLGSYGYTF.

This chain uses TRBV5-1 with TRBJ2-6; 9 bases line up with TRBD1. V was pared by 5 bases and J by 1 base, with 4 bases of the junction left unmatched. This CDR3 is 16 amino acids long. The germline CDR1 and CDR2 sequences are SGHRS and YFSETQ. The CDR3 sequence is CASRQGAISGANVLTF. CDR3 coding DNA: TGCGCCAGCAGACAGGGGGCAATTTCTGGGGCCAACGTCCTGACTTTC.

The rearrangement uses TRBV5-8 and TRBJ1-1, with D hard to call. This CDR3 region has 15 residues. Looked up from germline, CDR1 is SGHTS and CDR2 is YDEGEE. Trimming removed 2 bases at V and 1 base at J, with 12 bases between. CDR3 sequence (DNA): TGTGCCAGCAGCTTAGTTACCCAGCAGAACACTGAAGCTTTCTTT. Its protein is CASSLVTQQNTEAFF.

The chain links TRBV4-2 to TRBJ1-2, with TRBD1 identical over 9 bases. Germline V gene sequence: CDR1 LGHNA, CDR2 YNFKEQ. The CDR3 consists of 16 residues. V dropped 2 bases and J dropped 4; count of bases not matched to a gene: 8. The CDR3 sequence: CASSQTGTGRVYGYTF. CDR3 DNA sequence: TGTGCCAGCAGCCAAACCGGGACAGGGAGGGTCTATGGCTACACCTTC.

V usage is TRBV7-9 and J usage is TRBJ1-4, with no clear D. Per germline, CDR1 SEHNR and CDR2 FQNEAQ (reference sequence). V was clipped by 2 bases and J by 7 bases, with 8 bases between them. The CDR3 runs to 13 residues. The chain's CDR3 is CASSLLWAEKLFF. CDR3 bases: TGTGCCAGCAGCTTACTCTGGGCTGAAAAACTGTTTTTT. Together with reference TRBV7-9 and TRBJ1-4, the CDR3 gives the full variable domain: DTGVSQNPRHKITKRGQNVTFRCDPISEHNRLYWYRQTLGQGPEFLTYFQNEAQLEKSRLLSDRFSAERPKGSFSTLEIQRTEQGDSAMYLCASSLLWAEKLFFGSGTQLSVL.